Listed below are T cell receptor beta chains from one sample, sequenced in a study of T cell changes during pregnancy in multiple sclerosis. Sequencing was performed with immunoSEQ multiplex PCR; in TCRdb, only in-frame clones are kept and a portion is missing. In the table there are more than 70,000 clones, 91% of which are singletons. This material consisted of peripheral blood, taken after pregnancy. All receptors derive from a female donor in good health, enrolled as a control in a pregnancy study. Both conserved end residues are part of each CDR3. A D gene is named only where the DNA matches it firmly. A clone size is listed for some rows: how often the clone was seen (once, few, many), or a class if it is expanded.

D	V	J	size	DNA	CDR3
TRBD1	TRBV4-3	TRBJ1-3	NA	TGCGCCAGCAGCCAAGCCCAGACAGGGTATCGGAACACCATATATTTT	CASSQAQTGYRNTIYF
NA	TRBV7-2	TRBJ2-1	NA	TGTGCCAGCAGCTTAGCGTCAACAGGGAGGGTTAATGAGCAGTTCTTC	CASSLASTGRVNEQFF
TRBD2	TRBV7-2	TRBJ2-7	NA	TGTGCCAGCAGCCAAGCGGGACTAGCTCTACGGGCCTACGAGCAGTACTTC	CASSQAGLALRAYEQYF
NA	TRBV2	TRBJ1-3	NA	TGTGCCAGCACCCGTCTGGGCTACTCTGGAAACACCATATATTTT	CASTRLGYSGNTIYF
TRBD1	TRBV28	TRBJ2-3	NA	TGTGCCAGCAGTCGTGGACAGGGAATTACAGATACGCAGTATTTT	CASSRGQGITDTQYF
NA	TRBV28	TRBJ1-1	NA	TGTGCCAGCAGTTTCACTTTGGGGCCAGGGGCTTTCTTT	CASSFTLGPGAFF
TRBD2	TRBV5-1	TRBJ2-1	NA	TGCGCCAGCAGCCGACTAGCGGAGTACAATGAGCAGTTCTTC	CASSRLAEYNEQFF
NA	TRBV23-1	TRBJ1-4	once	TGCGCCAGCACCCCGGGAGGGGCGAAGGGTGAAAAACTGTTTTTT	CASTPGGAKGEKLFF
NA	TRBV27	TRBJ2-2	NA	TGTGCCAGCAGTTTATCCACCTACGCGAACACCGGGGAGCTGTTTTTT	CASSLSTYANTGELFF
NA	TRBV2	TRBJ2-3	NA	TGTGCCAGCAGTGAATGGCGGGAAAGCACAGATACGCAGTATTTT	CASSEWRESTDTQYF
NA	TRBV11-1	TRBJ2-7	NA	TGTGCCAGCAGCTTAGGGAGCTACGAGCAGTACTTC	CASSLGSYEQYF
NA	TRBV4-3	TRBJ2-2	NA	TGCGCCAGCAGCCAACGAGGGTACGGGGACACCGGGGAGCTGTTTTTT	CASSQRGYGDTGELFF
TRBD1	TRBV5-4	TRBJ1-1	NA	TGTGCCAGCAGCAAGGACAGGGGCATCACTGAAGCTTTCTTT	CASSKDRGITEAFF
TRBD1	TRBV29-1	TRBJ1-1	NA	TGCAGCGTTGGCGACAGGGCGAACACTGAAGCTTTCTTT	CSVGDRANTEAFF
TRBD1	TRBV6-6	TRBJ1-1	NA	TGTGCCAGCAGGGTGGACAGGGCGAACACTGAAGCTTTCTTT	CASRVDRANTEAFF
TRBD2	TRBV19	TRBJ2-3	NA	TGTGCCAGTAGTTGGACTAGCGGGGGCACAGATACGCAGTATTTT	CASSWTSGGTDTQYF
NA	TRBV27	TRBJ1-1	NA	TGTGCCAGCACCCCCCAGGGGCCGAACACTGAAGCTTTCTTT	CASTPQGPNTEAFF
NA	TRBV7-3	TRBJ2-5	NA	TGTGCCAGCAGCCTAGGAGGTGGTCGGGAGACCCAGTACTTC	CASSLGGGRETQYF
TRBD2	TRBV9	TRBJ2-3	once	TGTGCCAGCAGCGAGAGGACAAGCGGGGGAGATACGCAGTATTTT	CASSERTSGGDTQYF
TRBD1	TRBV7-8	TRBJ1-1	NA	TGTGCCAGCAGCCCCCGGGACAGGGGGCATACTGAAGCTTTCTTT	CASSPRDRGHTEAFF
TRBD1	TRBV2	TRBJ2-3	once	TGTGCCAGCAGTGAAATCCAGGGGGCAGATACGCAGTATTTT	CASSEIQGADTQYF
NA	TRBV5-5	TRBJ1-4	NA	TGTGCCAGCAGCTTGGGGACTTCTAATGAAAAACTGTTTTTT	CASSLGTSNEKLFF
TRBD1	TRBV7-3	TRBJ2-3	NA	TGTGCCAGCAGCCAGGGGGCAGATACGCAGTATTTT	CASSQGADTQYF
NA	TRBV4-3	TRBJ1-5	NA	TGCGCCAGCAGCCAACAGGTCCGCAATCAGCCCCAGCATTTT	CASSQQVRNQPQHF
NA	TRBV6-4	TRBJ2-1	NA	TGTGCCAGCAGTTTCGGTTTTAACAATGAGCAGTTCTTC	CASSFGFNNEQFF
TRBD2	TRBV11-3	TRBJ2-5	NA	TGTGCCAGCAGCCCAGGACTTCAAGCGGGGGAAGAGACCCAGTACTTC	CASSPGLQAGEETQYF
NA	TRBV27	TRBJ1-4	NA	TGTGCCAGCAGTTTCAGGGGCGGGGGTGAAAAACTGTTTTTT	CASSFRGGGEKLFF
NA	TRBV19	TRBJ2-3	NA	TGTGCCAGTAGTGAGGACGGGGCAGATACGCAGTATTTT	CASSEDGADTQYF
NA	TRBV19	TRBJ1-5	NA	TGTGCCAGTAGTCGAACCCAGGGTGTTGGTCAGCCCCAGCATTTT	CASSRTQGVGQPQHF
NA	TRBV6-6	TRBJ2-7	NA	TGTGCCAGCAGGACACGGAGGGGCGGGGAGCAGTACTTC	CASRTRRGGEQYF
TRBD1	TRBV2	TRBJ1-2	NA	TGTGCCAGCAGCGAGGACAGGACCTATGGCTACACCTTC	CASSEDRTYGYTF
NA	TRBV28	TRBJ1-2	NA	TGTGCCAGCAGTTCGCAGGGGCAGGGCTACACCTTC	CASSSQGQGYTF
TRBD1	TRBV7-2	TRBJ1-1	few	TGTGCCAGCAGCTTCCGGGACAGGGGGCCTGAAGCTTTCTTT	CASSFRDRGPEAFF
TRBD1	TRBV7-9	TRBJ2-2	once	TGTGCCAGCAGCTTCCGGGACAGCACAACCGGGGAGCTGTTTTTT	CASSFRDSTTGELFF
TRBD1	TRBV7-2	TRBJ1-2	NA	TGTGCCAGCAGCGCTAACAGGGGGCCTGGCTACACCTTC	CASSANRGPGYTF
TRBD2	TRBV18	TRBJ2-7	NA	TGTGCCAGCTCGGGGGGGATTCAATACGAGCAGTACTTC	CASSGGIQYEQYF
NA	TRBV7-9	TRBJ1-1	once	TGTGCCAGCAGCTTACCTCTACAGGGAGGGGGAAAAAAAACTGAAGCTTTCTTT	CASSLPLQGGGKKTEAFF
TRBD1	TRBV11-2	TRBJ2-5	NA	TGTGCCAGCAGCTACCGGGACAGACAACAAGAGACCCAGTACTTC	CASSYRDRQQETQYF
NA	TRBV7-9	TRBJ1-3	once	TGTGCCAGCAGCTTAGGGACAGTCGGAAACACCATATATTTT	CASSLGTVGNTIYF
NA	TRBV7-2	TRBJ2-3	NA	TGTGCCAGCAGTCGACGGCGGTTCACAGATACGCAGTATTTT	CASSRRRFTDTQYF